The rows below give T cell receptor beta chains drawn from one sample of a study of siplizumab effects on memory and regulatory T cells. TCRdb's table, derived via immunoSEQ multiplex PCR, lists solely in-frame clones and lacks some. The table includes some 100,000 clones, 80% to 95% detected once. Sequencing was done on a sample of CD4+ T cells sorted from blood. These receptors originate from a human donor in good health. Some clones in this sample may be carry-over from other donors' samples. The CDR3 runs from the conserved cysteine through the conserved F or W. A D gene is named only where the DNA matches it firmly. A clone size is listed for some rows: how often the clone was seen (once, few, many), or a class if it is expanded.

CDR3 length,clone size,V gene,J gene,D gene,CDR3 protein,CDR3 DNA
17,.,TRBV23-1,TRBJ2-1,.,CASSQSNSHLGGCSWFF,TGCGCCAGCAGTCAATCCAACAGCCATTTGGGGGGCTGTTCGTGGTTCTTC
13,.,TRBV27,TRBJ2-7,.,CASSLYEGYEQYF,TGTGCCAGCAGTTTATACGAAGGATACGAGCAGTACTTC
14,.,TRBV4-2,TRBJ2-7,.,CASSQDPNSYEQYF,TGTGCCAGCAGCCAAGATCCGAACTCCTACGAGCAGTACTTC
16,once,TRBV19,TRBJ2-5,.,CASSIVIGLNQETQYF,TGTGCCAGTAGTATAGTTATCGGACTGAACCAAGAGACCCAGTACTTC
15,.,TRBV10-3,TRBJ2-5,.,CAISEFGRQEETQYF,TGTGCCATCAGTGAATTCGGTAGGCAGGAAGAGACCCAGTACTTC
15,.,TRBV6-5,TRBJ1-1,.,CASSYREGVNTEAFF,TGTGCCAGCAGTTACAGGGAGGGGGTGAACACTGAAGCTTTCTTT
11,.,TRBV28,TRBJ1-1,.,CASSLGTEAFF,TGTGCCAGCAGTTTGGGCACTGAAGCTTTCTTT
16,.,TRBV2,TRBJ2-1,TRBD2,CASTTGTSGAYNEQFF,TGTGCCAGCACCACAGGGACTAGCGGGGCGTACAATGAGCAGTTCTTC
16,.,TRBV7-9,TRBJ2-3,TRBD2,CASSFGGGSSTDTQYF,TGTGCCAGCAGCTTCGGCGGGGGGTCAAGCACAGATACGCAGTATTTT
15,.,TRBV15,TRBJ2-3,.,CATSSGVNMQDTQYF,TGTGCCACCAGCAGCGGGGTAAACATGCAAGATACGCAGTATTTT
13,.,TRBV19,TRBJ1-3,.,CATPTTAGNTIYF,TGTGCCACCCCCACAACCGCCGGAAACACCATATATTTT
15,.,TRBV5-4,TRBJ1-1,TRBD1,CASSSGQGRSTEAFF,TGTGCCAGCAGCTCTGGACAGGGAAGGAGCACTGAAGCTTTCTTT
17,.,TRBV7-8,TRBJ2-7,.,CASSLSWDRKGSYEQYF,TGTGCCAGCAGTCTTTCCTGGGATAGAAAGGGGTCCTACGAGCAGTACTTC
15,.,TRBV19,TRBJ2-3,TRBD2,CASSPSGTRGDTQYF,TGTGCCAGTAGTCCTAGCGGGACCCGGGGGGATACGCAGTATTTT
11,.,TRBV2,TRBJ2-3,.,CASILSYTQYF,TGTGCCAGCATCCTAAGCTATACGCAGTATTTT
13,.,TRBV11-2,TRBJ2-7,.,CASSLLSADEQYF,TGTGCCAGCAGCTTATTATCCGCAGACGAGCAGTACTTC
15,.,TRBV19,TRBJ2-7,.,CASSIEAGPTYEQYF,TGTGCCAGTAGTATAGAGGCGGGGCCGACCTACGAGCAGTACTTC
16,.,TRBV28,TRBJ2-1,.,CASNPRSGSSYNEQFF,TGTGCCAGCAACCCCCGGAGTGGGAGCTCCTACAATGAGCAGTTCTTC
12,.,TRBV7-6,TRBJ2-3,.,CASSPDTDTQYF,TGTGCCAGCAGCCCCGATACGGATACGCAGTATTTT
15,.,TRBV7-3,TRBJ2-2,TRBD1,CASSFKGANTGELFF,TGTGCCAGCAGCTTCAAGGGGGCCAACACCGGGGAGCTGTTTTTT
13,.,TRBV15,TRBJ2-7,TRBD1,CATSRTGRYEQYF,TGTGCCACCAGTCGGACAGGGCGTTACGAGCAGTACTTC
15,once,TRBV28,TRBJ2-1,TRBD2,CASSTGGARYNEQFF,TGTGCCAGCAGCACGGGGGGGGCCAGGTACAATGAGCAGTTCTTC
17,.,TRBV5-1,TRBJ1-6,TRBD1,CASSLESGGLYNSPLHF,TGCGCCAGCAGCCTAGAATCAGGGGGACTTTATAATTCACCCCTCCACTTT
14,.,TRBV9,TRBJ1-1,.,CASSVGLENTEAFF,TGTGCCAGCAGCGTAGGTTTGGAGAACACTGAAGCTTTCTTT
17,once,TRBV14,TRBJ2-1,TRBD2,CASSRWGEGRRHNEQFF,TGTGCCAGCAGCCGCTGGGGGGAGGGACGGCGCCACAATGAGCAGTTCTTC
16,.,TRBV7-8,TRBJ2-2,.,CASSLAGVSNTGELFF,TGTGCCAGCAGCTTGGCAGGGGTCTCCAACACCGGGGAGCTGTTTTTT
16,.,TRBV5-1,TRBJ2-1,TRBD2,CASSPGTSGAYNEQFF,TGCGCCAGCAGCCCTGGGACTAGCGGGGCTTACAATGAGCAGTTCTTC
12,.,TRBV18,TRBJ1-2,TRBD1,CASSPTGDGYTF,TGTGCCAGCTCACCAACAGGGGATGGCTACACCTTC
16,.,TRBV28,TRBJ2-7,TRBD2,CASSLNGLAGTGEQYF,TGTGCCAGCAGTTTAAACGGACTAGCGGGAACTGGGGAGCAGTACTTC
13,.,TRBV28,TRBJ2-5,.,CASSLGTGETQYF,TGTGCCAGCAGTTTGGGGACCGGTGAGACCCAGTACTTC
15,.,TRBV27,TRBJ2-7,.,CASSLSFGGPYEQYF,TGTGCCAGCAGTTTATCGTTCGGAGGCCCCTACGAGCAGTACTTC
14,.,TRBV10-1,TRBJ2-3,.,CASSPEVWADTQYF,TGCGCCAGCAGCCCCGAAGTGTGGGCAGATACGCAGTATTTT
15,.,TRBV7-3,TRBJ2-3,.,CASSLLAGGTDTQYF,TGTGCCAGCAGCTTACTGGCAGGGGGCACAGATACGCAGTATTTT
14,.,TRBV11-3,TRBJ2-3,.,CASRKGPWADTQYF,TGTGCCAGCAGAAAAGGCCCGTGGGCGGATACGCAGTATTTT
13,.,TRBV5-6,TRBJ1-2,TRBD1,CASSLGQGFGYTF,TGTGCCAGCAGCCTCGGACAGGGTTTTGGCTACACCTTC
18,once,TRBV7-6,TRBJ2-7,TRBD2,CASSLVGMASGRAGEQYF,TGTGCCAGCAGCTTAGTAGGAATGGCTAGCGGGAGGGCAGGTGAGCAGTACTTC
16,.,TRBV4-1,TRBJ2-7,.,CASSKLAELPSYEQYF,TGCGCCAGCAGCAAGTTAGCGGAATTACCATCCTACGAGCAGTACTTC
12,.,TRBV18,TRBJ2-3,.,CASSQTSDTQYF,TGTGCCAGCTCCCAAACTTCAGATACGCAGTATTTT
13,.,TRBV6-1,TRBJ1-4,.,CASSEAVVEKLFF,TGTGCCAGCAGTGAAGCGGTAGTTGAAAAACTGTTTTTT
15,.,TRBV19,TRBJ2-2,.,CASSIEGRPTGELFF,TGTGCCAGTAGTATCGAGGGGCGACCAACCGGGGAGCTGTTTTTT
15,.,TRBV21-1,TRBJ2-7,.,CASSKLGTGAYEQYF,TGTGCCAGCAGCAAATTAGGAACAGGAGCCTACGAGCAGTACTTC
15,.,TRBV6-5,TRBJ2-1,TRBD2,CASSYKPSGVNEQFF,TGTGCCAGCAGTTACAAGCCTAGCGGGGTCAATGAGCAGTTCTTC
16,.,TRBV30,TRBJ1-2,.,CAWTRVGIGLSYGYTF,TGTGCCTGGACCCGAGTCGGGATAGGGCTGAGTTATGGCTACACCTTC
15,.,TRBV4-1,TRBJ1-4,.,CASSLGSSGGEKLFF,TGCGCCAGCAGCCTGGGGTCCTCCGGCGGCGAAAAACTGTTTTTT
14,.,TRBV30,TRBJ1-5,.,CAWRGPGGNQPQHF,TGTGCCTGGAGAGGTCCCGGCGGCAATCAGCCCCAGCATTTT
15,.,TRBV27,TRBJ2-7,.,CASTTFRGGGYEQYF,TGTGCCAGCACCACGTTCAGGGGAGGGGGCTACGAGCAGTACTTC
14,once,TRBV11-1,TRBJ1-1,.,CASSLAGRVGEAFF,TGTGCCAGCAGCTTAGCGGGTCGCGTCGGTGAAGCTTTCTTT
14,.,TRBV5-1,TRBJ2-5,TRBD1,CASSWTGDQETQYF,TGCGCCAGCAGCTGGACAGGCGACCAAGAGACCCAGTACTTC
15,.,TRBV28,TRBJ1-6,.,CASSFVGQLRTPLHF,TGTGCCAGCAGTTTCGTCGGACAGCTTAGGACACCCCTCCACTTT
13,.,TRBV19,TRBJ1-2,.,CASSMRAGYGYTF,TGTGCCAGTAGTATGAGGGCTGGCTATGGCTACACCTTC
17,.,TRBV12-5,TRBJ2-2,TRBD2,CASGLIIAGSNTGELFF,TGTGCTAGTGGTTTGATCATAGCGGGATCGAACACCGGGGAGCTGTTTTTT
13,.,TRBV11-2,TRBJ1-3,.,CASGLDPGNTIYF,TGTGCCAGCGGGCTAGACCCTGGAAACACCATATATTTT
18,.,TRBV7-8,TRBJ1-5,TRBD1,CASSLATRTGYDNQPQHF,TGTGCCAGCAGCTTAGCCACCCGGACAGGTTATGACAATCAGCCCCAGCATTTT
12,.,TRBV29-1,TRBJ2-4,TRBD1,CSAGQGMNIQYF,TGCAGCGCGGGACAGGGGATGAACATTCAGTACTTC
16,.,TRBV19,TRBJ2-7,TRBD2,CASSRGGLAGPAEQYF,TGTGCCAGTAGTAGGGGTGGGCTAGCGGGGCCCGCCGAGCAGTACTTC
15,.,TRBV4-1,TRBJ2-7,.,CASSLRAQDLYEQYF,TGCGCCAGCAGCCTCAGGGCCCAGGACCTATACGAGCAGTACTTC
12,.,TRBV28,TRBJ2-7,.,CASTPTSYEQYF,TGTGCCAGCACCCCCACGTCCTACGAGCAGTACTTC
14,.,TRBV29-1,TRBJ2-4,.,CSAVGPNLGNIQYF,TGCAGCGCCGTGGGACCTAATTTGGGAAACATTCAGTACTTC